This note documents a single T cell receptor (beta chain) sequence. The sample's treatment: about 20 received Ad26.COV2.S at low or high dose, single or two shots; about five received placebo; per-sample allocation not given. Day 63 after the first vaccine or placebo injection was the time point for sampling. An Ad26 vector expressing Wuhan-strain SARS-CoV-2 spike constituted the vaccine. The table came from immunoSEQ multiplex PCR; TCRdb's copy has only in-frame clones and leaves some out. Of some 420,000 clones in the sample, approximately 90% were seen once. The data were obtained in a study of Ad26.COV2.S vaccination and SARS-CoV-2 variants. Germline V CDR1 and CDR2: LNHDA, SQIVND (reference sequence). CDR3 length equals 18 residues. The trim removed 5 bases at V and 2 bases at J, leaving 15 bases unmatched.

The source material was peripheral blood, sampled in a trial of Ad26.COV2.S vaccine versus placebo. This TCR was recovered from a person aged 18-65 years who received the Ad26.COV2.S COVID-19 vaccine or a placebo. The chain couples TRBV19 to TRBJ2-1; 7 positions match TRBD1. This CDR3 is CASSAIGRKGAPYNEQFF. CDR3 sequence (DNA): TGTGCCAGTAGTGCGATAGGCCGGAAGGGGGCCCCCTACAATGAGCAGTTCTTC.